Below are 7 T cell receptor beta chains sequenced from a single sample in a study of HIV-infected patients and healthy controls. TCRdb reanalysed the 5' RACE reads using MiXCR and keeps one entry per CDR3 protein. Of 60,000 to 70,000 distinct CDR3 sequences listed, over 15% were seen once; the top ten hold 1.1% to 1.5%. The specimen sequenced was CD4+ T cells from blood. The receptors here all came from a human donor in good health.

The sample holds many counts of this clonotype. This chain uses TRBV7-3 with TRBJ1-1, with unresolved D. The CDR3 loop spans 14 amino acids. Trimming shortened V by 4 bases and J by 4 bases, and 13 bases separated the two germline ends. Germline CDR1 and CDR2: SGHTA and FQGTGA. CDR3 loop: CASSSSTEGTEAFF. CDR3 nucleotides: TGTGCCAGCAGCTCCTCCACCGAGGGCACTGAAGCTTTCTTT. Full variable domain (outside the CDR3, taken from reference TRBV7-3 and TRBJ1-1): GAGVSQTPSNKVTEKGKYVELRCDPISGHTALYWYRQSLGQGPEFLIYFQGTGAADDSGLPNDRFFAVRPEGSVSTLKIQRTERGDSAVYLCASSSSTEGTEAFFGQGTRLTVV.

In this sample, this clonotype turned up many times. This rearrangement joins TRBV7-3 to TRBJ2-2; D gene ambiguous. V lost 2 bases, J lost 4 bases, and 14 bases lay in between. CDR1 and CDR2 (germline): SGHTA, FQGTGA. This CDR3 is built from 16 residues. The CDR3 DNA reads TGTGCCAGCAGCTTATCCGGGCATGTGGGCACCGGGGAGCTGTTTTTT. Translating gives CASSLSGHVGTGELFF.

This chain uses TRBV6-6 with TRBJ2-7, with D possibly called TRBD1 or TRBD2 (5 bases each). The CDR3 totals 16 residues. CDR1 is MNHNY and CDR2 is SVGAGI in the germline V gene (reference sequence). V was shortened by 8 bases and J by 6 bases, with 26 bases between the two germline ends. The CDR3 spells CASPPGGNPRGCEQYF. The CDR3 DNA reads as TGTGCCAGCCCGCCCGGAGGCAACCCTAGGGGCTGCGAGCAGTACTTC.

The CDR3 DNA reads TGTGCCAGCTCACCACCCAACAGGGTTGGACAGCCCCAGCATTTT. This translates into CASSPPNRVGQPQHF. The V and J genes are TRBV18 and TRBJ1-5, with D perhaps matching TRBD1 (6 bases). Trimming removed 0 bases from V and 7 bases from J, with 13 bases in between. The CDR3 runs to 15 residues. Germline V gene lookup returns CDR1 KGHSH and CDR2 LQKENI.

This clonotype was observed at least ten times. V usage is TRBV6-2 or TRBV6-3 and J usage is TRBJ2-3, with 8 bases lining up with TRBD1. The CDR3 loop spans 15 amino acids. V gave up 8 bases and J gave up 0 bases; unmatched junction bases: 7. Germline V gives CDR1 MNHEY, CDR2 SVGEGT. CDR3 coding DNA: TGTGCCAGCGAAACGACAGGGGAGAGCACAGATACGCAGTATTTT. Its protein product is CASETTGESTDTQYF.

The sample holds a few counts of this clonotype. The CDR3 spells CASRSTDTQYF. Written as DNA, the CDR3 is TGTGCCAGCAGGAGCACAGATACGCAGTATTTT. This chain connects TRBV3-1 to TRBJ2-3; D not certain. The germline CDR1 and CDR2 sequences are LGHDT and YNNKEL (reference sequence). The length of the CDR3 is 11 residues. V lost 6 bases and J 0 bases, leaving 1 base between the germline ends.

This clonotype occurred a few times. The gene calls are TRBV20-1 and TRBJ1-4; 8 positions agree with TRBD1. The CDR3 sequence is 14 residues long. Germline trimming cut 6 bases from V and 7 bases from J; bases unmatched to any gene: 10. Per germline, CDR1 DFQATT and CDR2 SNEGSKA (reference sequence). CDR3 in DNA: TGCAGTGCCGCCAGGGGGCATCGTACTGAAAAACTGTTTTTT. It yields the protein CSAARGHRTEKLFF.